The clone carrying this T cell receptor beta chain came up a few times. This specimen belongs to a study of blood T cell repertoires in COVID-19. Germline loops: CDR1 SGHRS, CDR2 YFSETQ. With V trimmed by 4 bases and J by 8 bases, 7 bases remained unmatched. The CDR3 has 13 residues. Sequencing was performed with immunoSEQ multiplex PCR; in TCRdb, only in-frame clones are kept and a portion is missing. This sample carries tens of thousands of clones, about 88% of them seen once, and the ten largest clones take approximately 12%. The V call is TRBV5-1, the J call TRBJ1-2, with 8 bases fitting TRBD1. This receptor was taken from a man between 70 and 80 years old with active or convalescent COVID-19. Material: peripheral blood. CDR3 protein: CASSLTGVEGYTF. The CDR3 DNA is TGCGCCAGCAGCCTGACAGGGGTGGAAGGCTACACCTTC.